This T cell receptor (beta chain) came from a study of T-cell memory formation after mild COVID-19. Across the whole study: Clustering of TCRs was largely donor specific. Study-wide results and limits: Shrinking CD4+ clones resided mostly in CM and EM, and CD8+ ones in EMRA. Clones shrinking from day 15 to 85 showed even CD4/CD8 mixes; later expanders tilted CD4+. Cross-reactive memory seemingly joined, as some responding clones were found in pre-infection memory.

A single record per CDR3 protein comes from TCRdb applying MiXCR to the 5' RACE reads. Of more than 300,000 distinct CDR3 sequences detected, roughly 13% appear once; the ten largest clones hold 20% to 25%. The CDR3 has 12 residues. V lost 2 bases and J 6 bases, leaving 8 bases between the germline ends. Germline V gene lookup returns CDR1 KGHSH and CDR2 LQKENI. This clonotype was picked up one time. Its antigen is undetermined. The rearrangement joins TRBV18 to TRBJ2-7; D remains unclear. Sequenced input: PBMCs or a T cell subset sorted from them (not recorded which). This receptor was obtained from a man aged 18 to 29 who had mild COVID-19 (a few samples of this study predate the infection). Cell type and time point are not known. The CDR3 protein is CASSPGESEQYF. The CDR3 DNA is TGTGCCAGCTCACCAGGGGAAAGCGAGCAGTACTTC.